These 9 T cell receptor beta chains came from one sample sequenced in a study of blood T cell repertoires in COVID-19 (dated by TCRdb to 2018 to 2020). The library was obtained by the immunoSEQ multiplex PCR assay. TCRdb holds this immuneACCESS table with in-frame rearrangements only. Some clones are missing; in checked studies, unresolved V genes explain under half, and the rest has no known cause. The sample table holds roughly 440,000 clones, of which more than 70% were seen once. The ten top clones hold roughly an eighth of the sample. The sample taken for sequencing was peripheral blood. The receptors were gathered from a woman aged 45-59 years with COVID-19, enrolled during active disease.

This clone was detected a few times. The chain joins TRBV19 to TRBJ1-5; weak D call: TRBD1 (6 bases). Trimming stripped 3 bases from V and 7 bases from J, with 13 bases between. CDR1 is LNHDA, CDR2 SQIVND, per germline (reference sequence). The CDR3 consists of 14 residues. The CDR3 sequence: CASSITGFEQPQHF. DNA of the CDR3: TGTGCCAGTAGTATCACAGGGTTTGAGCAGCCCCAGCATTTT.

The J gene is TRBJ2-7, the V gene TRBV5-1, with D possibly being TRBD2 (6 bases). This CDR3 is 14 amino acids long. CDR1 is SGHRS, CDR2 YFSETQ, per germline. Trimming took 0 bases from V and 3 from J, leaving 10 bases between them. The CDR3 protein is CASSLVRGGYEQYF. Here the CDR3 DNA reads TGCGCCAGCAGCTTGGTGCGGGGCGGCTACGAGCAGTACTTC.

The CDR3 loop reads CASSRTDTYGYTF. The CDR3 DNA follows: TGTGCCAGCAGCCGAACCGACACCTATGGCTACACCTTC. V is TRBV27 and J is TRBJ1-2; no clear D gene. The CDR3 consists of 13 residues. Germline loops: CDR1 MNHEY, CDR2 SMNVEV (reference sequence). V lost 6 bases and J 4 bases, leaving 12 bases between the germline ends.

V gene TRBV28 combines with J gene TRBJ2-2; 8 bases align to TRBD1. This CDR3 is 17 amino acids long. The junction had 9 bases not matched to a gene; V was cut back by 3 bases and J by 3 bases. Germline CDR1 reads MDHEN; CDR2 reads SYDVKM. CDR3 DNA: TGTGCCAGCAGTTTTGCGAGACAGGGGCTGGACACCGGGGAGCTGTTTTTT. This gives the protein CASSFARQGLDTGELFF.

In this sample, this clone turned up once. V gene TRBV6-1 combines with J gene TRBJ1-6, with 7 bases matching TRBD1. Unmatched junction bases numbered 5, after V lost 0 bases and J lost 9 bases. The germline V gene has CDR1 MNHNS and CDR2 SASEGT. The CDR3 spans 15 residues. The CDR3 sequence: CASSEAGGGSSPLHF. The CDR3 bases are TGTGCCAGCAGTGAAGCAGGAGGGGGCAGTTCACCCCTCCACTTT.

V gene TRBV30 combines with J gene TRBJ1-1; D is undetermined. With 8 bases removed from V and 0 bases from J, the gap between germline ends came to 13 bases. The CDR3 sequence is 13 residues long. Germline-derived CDR1 and CDR2 are GTSNPN and SVGIG (reference sequence). This chain's CDR3 is CAASLGMNTEAFF. CDR3 DNA: TGTGCCGCCTCACTCGGGATGAACACTGAAGCTTTCTTT.

This rearrangement joins TRBV27 to TRBJ2-3; 7 nucleotides line up with TRBD1. The CDR3 is 14 amino acids. Unmatched junction bases numbered 5, after V lost 2 bases and J lost 6 bases. Germline V lookup: CDR1 MNHEY, CDR2 SMNVEV (reference sequence). Written as DNA, the CDR3 is TGTGCCAGCAGTTTAGGGACAGTAGGCGATACGCAGTATTTT. Translating it yields CASSLGTVGDTQYF.

The chain carries TRBV6-1 and TRBJ2-7; the D gene is possibly TRBD1 (6 bases). The CDR3 has 15 amino acids. Trimming stripped 0 bases from V and 0 bases from J, with 9 bases between. Germline assignment: CDR1 MNHNS and CDR2 SASEGT. CDR3 DNA sequence: TGTGCCAGCAGTGAAGCGGAAGGGGGCTCCTACGAGCAGTACTTC. Residues: CASSEAEGGSYEQYF.

A few counts support this clone. V is TRBV19 and J is TRBJ1-1; unclear D gene. Germline CDR1 and CDR2: LNHDA and SQIVND (reference sequence). The CDR3 loop spans 14 amino acids. Trimming cost V 1 base and J 7 bases, with 13 bases left between them. CDR3 amino acids: CASSIAPSQNEAFF. The CDR3 nucleotides are TGTGCCAGTAGTATAGCTCCTTCCCAGAATGAAGCTTTCTTT. The whole variable domain, filled in from reference TRBV19 and TRBJ1-1, reads DGGITQSPKYLFRKEGQNVTLSCEQNLNHDAMYWYRQDPGQGLRLIYYSQIVNDFQKGDIAEGYSVSREKKESFPLTVTSAQKNPTAFYLCASSIAPSQNEAFFGQGTRLTVV.